The 21 T cell receptor beta chains below all came from one sample that was sequenced in a study of naive CD8 T cells in extremely preterm neonates. Assay: immunoSEQ multiplex PCR; the TCRdb copy retains only in-frame clones and omits some. The sample lists 5,000 to 6,500 clones; around 97% were seen once. The specimen was naive CD8+ T cells from blood. These receptors all stem from a human donor in good health.

J is TRBJ1-5 and V is TRBV20-1; TRBD1 might be the D (6 bases). The CDR3 is 11 residues long. CDR1 is DFQATT, CDR2 SNEGSKA, per germline (reference sequence). The ends were cut back, 3 bases at V and 9 bases at J, with 9 bases in the middle. In nucleotides, the CDR3 is TGCAGTGCTAGTCAAGGGGGGCCCCAGCATTTT. Amino acids: CSASQGGPQHF.

This sequence joins TRBV18 and TRBJ1-5, with 8 bases fitting TRBD1. There are 15 residues in the CDR3. Germline lookup yields CDR1 KGHSH and CDR2 LQKENI. V was pared by 3 bases and J by 3 bases, with 4 bases of the junction left unmatched. The CDR3 DNA follows: TGTGCCAGCTCACCTTCGGACAGGGCCAATCAGCCCCAGCATTTT. Translating it yields CASSPSDRANQPQHF.

The V and J genes are TRBV18 and TRBJ2-2; D may be TRBD2 (5 bases). The V and J ends lost 8 bases and 4 bases respectively, with 14 bases between them. Per the germline V gene, CDR1 is KGHSH and CDR2 is LQKENI. CDR3 length equals 14 residues. DNA for the CDR3: TGTGCCAGCGCCGAGACCCGGGGCACCGGGGAGCTGTTTTTT. Translation gives CASAETRGTGELFF.

This rearrangement joins TRBV5-1 to TRBJ2-7; TRBD1 matches at 8 bases. After removal of 4 bases from V and 2 bases from J, the junction contained 8 bases not matched to a gene. This CDR3 region has 15 residues. CDR1 is SGHRS and CDR2 is YFSETQ in the germline V gene. CDR3 residues: CASSLGQGVPYEQYF. As DNA, the CDR3 is TGCGCCAGCAGCCTCGGACAGGGCGTACCCTACGAGCAGTACTTC. The variable domain in full, with the rest retrieved from reference TRBV5-1 and TRBJ2-7, is KAGVTQTPRYLIKTRGQQVTLSCSPISGHRSVSWYQQTPGQGLQFLFEYFSETQRNKGNFPGRFSGRQFSNSRSEMNVSTLELGDSALYLCASSLGQGVPYEQYFGPGTRLTVT.

The chain carries TRBV7-3 and TRBJ2-7, with TRBD2 matching over 14 bases. Germline CDR1 is SGHTA and CDR2 is FQGTGA. This CDR3 region has 15 residues. V trimming: 4 bases; J trimming: 6 bases; junction bases outside the gene matches: 5. The CDR3 is CASSSGTSGRGEQYF. CDR3 DNA sequence: TGTGCCAGCAGCTCCGGGACTAGCGGGAGAGGCGAGCAGTACTTC.

V and J are TRBV9 and TRBJ2-7; D not certain. The CDR3 has 16 residues. Germline V gene sequence: CDR1 SGDLS, CDR2 YYNGEE. The germline V and J ends were trimmed by 0 bases and 4 bases, with 17 bases remaining between them. CDR3 protein: CASSVDASGSFYEQYF. CDR3 DNA sequence: TGTGCCAGCAGCGTAGACGCATCGGGTTCTTTTTACGAGCAGTACTTC.

This sequence joins TRBV6-5 and TRBJ2-7, with D possibly being TRBD2 (6 bases). The CDR3 consists of 15 residues. Germline V lookup: CDR1 MNHEY, CDR2 SVGAGI. Trimming took off 5 bases at V and 5 bases at J, with 19 bases between the two ends. The CDR3, as DNA: TGTGCCAGCAGTGCCCCCCGAGCGGGTCAACACGAGCAGTACTTC. Translating it yields CASSAPRAGQHEQYF.

This clone has a single count. J is TRBJ2-7 and V is TRBV29-1; D is possibly TRBD1 (6 bases). In germline, CDR1 is SQVTM, CDR2 ANQGSEA. The CDR3 consists of 14 residues. V was shortened by 1 base and J by 8 bases, with 18 bases between the two germline ends. In DNA form, the CDR3 reads TGCAGCGTTGAAGGGGAACAGGGACATCAAAAGCAGTACTTC. Its protein is CSVEGEQGHQKQYF.

Here the CDR3 DNA reads TGTGCCAGCAGCTTAAGACGGGGGAGGACAGATACGCAGTATTTT. Its translation: CASSLRRGRTDTQYF. The V and J genes are TRBV7-2 and TRBJ2-3; the D gene is possibly TRBD2 (6 bases). The germline V gene encodes CDR1 SGHTA and CDR2 FQGNSA. V lost 2 bases and J 3 bases, leaving 12 bases between the germline ends. The CDR3 has 15 amino acids. Full variable domain (remainder filled in from reference TRBV7-2 and TRBJ2-3): GAGVSQSPSNKVTEKGKDVELRCDPISGHTALYWYRQSLGQGLEFLIYFQGNSAPDKSGLPSDRFSAERTGGSVSTLTIQRTQQEDSAVYLCASSLRRGRTDTQYFGPGTRLTVL.

The chain carries TRBV7-2 and TRBJ1-1; 7 nucleotides align to TRBD1. V gave up 6 bases and J gave up 4 bases; unmatched junction bases: 8. Germline values: CDR1 SGHTA, CDR2 FQGNSA. The length of the CDR3 is 14 residues. CDR3 bases: TGTGCCAGCAGAAGAGGGGGCATGGGCACTGAAGCTTTCTTT. Protein product: CASRRGGMGTEAFF.

The chain combines TRBV6-5 with TRBJ1-1; 7 bases align to TRBD1. The germline V gene has CDR1 MNHEY and CDR2 SVGAGI. The CDR3 is 14 residues long. V lost 6 bases to trimming and J lost 0 bases; unmatched junction nucleotides: 4. The CDR3 DNA follows: TGTGCCAGCAGCCTAGGGGGCTTGAACACTGAAGCTTTCTTT. Encoded protein: CASSLGGLNTEAFF.

This clone occurred once. The chain combines TRBV30 with TRBJ1-2, with 8 bases aligning to TRBD1. The CDR3 is made up of 14 amino acids. V lost 1 base, J lost 5 bases, and 6 bases stayed unmatched. Germline CDR1 GTSNPN, CDR2 SVGIG (reference sequence). CDR3: CAWSARTGIYGYTF. DNA for the CDR3: TGTGCCTGGAGTGCTAGGACAGGGATTTATGGCTACACCTTC.

In the case of this clone: Other DNA sequences from this sample encode an identical CDR3 as well. The V and J genes are TRBV7-2 and TRBJ2-2; 7 bases map to TRBD2. Germline-derived CDR1 and CDR2 are SGHTA and FQGNSA. With 5 bases clipped from V and 1 base from J, the junction kept 10 bases outside the gene matches. The CDR3 has 17 residues. CDR3 sequence: CASSPQRGLGNTGELFF. The DNA of the CDR3 is TGTGCCAGCAGCCCCCAGCGGGGATTGGGGAACACCGGGGAGCTGTTTTTT.

The chain employs TRBV5-8 and TRBJ2-3, with D perhaps matching TRBD1 (5 bases). Germline V CDR1 and CDR2: SGHTS, YDEGEE. This CDR3 has 17 residues. With 4 bases removed from V and 0 bases from J, the gap between germline ends came to 18 bases. The CDR3 is CASSRGVGVLSTDTQYF. For the CDR3, the DNA is TGTGCCAGCAGCCGTGGGGTAGGGGTTCTTAGCACAGATACGCAGTATTTT.

The rearrangement joins TRBV27 to TRBJ1-4; D possibly corresponds to TRBD1 (6 bases). Deletions cut 1 base from V and 7 bases from J, with 10 bases between. CDR1 is MNHEY and CDR2 is SMNVEV in the germline V gene (reference sequence). The length of the CDR3 is 14 residues. CDR3 sequence: CASSLWGGGEKLFF. The CDR3 DNA reads as TGTGCCAGCAGTTTATGGGGAGGGGGTGAAAAACTGTTTTTT.

V is TRBV7-2 and J is TRBJ2-1, with TRBD1 matching over 8 bases. The V and J ends lost 1 base and 3 bases, in that order; junction bases with no gene match: 2. CDR3 length: 15 residues. Germline CDR1 is SGHTA and CDR2 is FQGNSA. Here the CDR3 DNA reads TGTGCCAGCAGCTTAGGGACAGGGCACTACAATGAGCAGTTCTTC. Its translation is CASSLGTGHYNEQFF.

J is TRBJ2-7 and V is TRBV28, with 8 bases lining up with TRBD2. The CDR3 totals 15 residues. V trimming: 5 bases; J trimming: 2 bases; junction bases outside the gene matches: 8. The germline V gene has CDR1 MDHEN and CDR2 SYDVKM. CDR3 nucleotides: TGTGCCAGCAGTCACGTGAGCGGGAGCCCCTACGAGCAGTACTTC. Encoded protein: CASSHVSGSPYEQYF.

This rearrangement joins TRBV4-1 to TRBJ2-5; 8 bases line up with TRBD1. The CDR3 runs 17 residues. Germline values: CDR1 MGHRA, CDR2 YSYEKL. Trimming took 2 bases from V and 2 from J; bases not matched to a gene: 10. CDR3 amino acids: CASSQWTGSELQETQYF. CDR3 nucleotide sequence: TGCGCCAGCAGCCAATGGACAGGGTCGGAGCTACAAGAGACCCAGTACTTC.

This rearrangement joins TRBV10-2 to TRBJ2-7; D might be TRBD1 (6 bases). V lost 9 bases and J 2 bases, leaving 14 bases between the germline ends. The germline V gene encodes CDR1 WSHSY and CDR2 SAAADI. CDR3 size: 13 residues. The CDR3 nucleotides are TGCGCCAGTGGACAGTCTTCGACCTACGAGCAGTACTTC. Translation gives CASGQSSTYEQYF.

The rearrangement links TRBV6-5 to TRBJ2-1, with 8 bases fitting TRBD1. The germline CDR1 and CDR2 sequences are MNHEY and SVGAGI. The CDR3 extends over 14 amino acids. Germline trimming cut 4 bases from V and 5 bases from J; bases unmatched to any gene: 4. The CDR3 loop reads CASSWGQVNNEQFF. The CDR3 nucleotides are TGTGCCAGCAGTTGGGGACAGGTAAACAATGAGCAGTTCTTC.

V is TRBV7-2 and J is TRBJ2-6, with D unclear. V gave up 5 bases and J gave up 4 bases, with 12 bases separating them. This CDR3 is built from 15 residues. Per the germline V gene, CDR1 is SGHTA and CDR2 is FQGNSA. The CDR3 nucleotides read TGTGCCAGCAGCCTCCCTTTAGTAGGGGCCAACGTCCTGACTTTC. It translates to CASSLPLVGANVLTF.